In this sample, the clone carrying this TCR beta chain turned up many times. The sample comes from a study of metastatic and nonmetastatic thyroid tumors. Study summary: Repertoires of blood and of tissue (tumor or nodule) from malignant and benign thyroid patients were compared.

Original analysis: Built for papillary thyroid cancer, a distant-metastasis classifier drew on CDR3 differences across clinicopathological groups. TCRdb re-clonotyped the PCR reads through MiXCR. V and J calls and clone size were set by TCRdb, not the authors. The sample shows 19,000 or so clones, around 30% of them seen only once. Trimming took off 5 bases at V and 6 bases at J, with 16 bases between the two ends. This CDR3 has 15 residues. Per germline, CDR1 MNHNS and CDR2 SASEGT. Patients were all untreated before their thyroid surgery. The receptor comes from a female donor with papillary thyroid cancer or a benign thyroid nodule (not recorded which). Some clones in this sample may be carry-over from other donors' samples. The V and J genes are TRBV6-1 and TRBJ2-2, with a possible D match to TRBD1 (6 bases). What was sequenced was blood. CDR3 DNA sequence: TGTGCCAGCAGTTTAGGGGGTTCAGCTTCCGGGGAGCTGTTTTTT. Encoded protein: CASSLGGSASGELFF.